The rows below give T cell receptor beta chains drawn from one sample of a study of response to subunit inactivated influenza vaccine. TCRdb redid the calling of the RT-PCR reads with MiXCR, one entry per CDR3 protein. The table records 530,000 or so distinct CDR3 sequences, 10% to 15% of them present only once. The sample consisted of PBMCs from blood, taken on the day of vaccination. Receptor source: a man over 45 who received an inactivated influenza vaccine. The CDR3 runs from the conserved cysteine through the conserved F or W. The order of the fields is J gene, clone size, D gene, V gene, CDR3 DNA, CDR3 protein. A D gene is named only where the DNA matches it firmly. Clone size is stated in some rows and not others, as once, few, many or a class when expanded.

>TRBJ2-5|few|TRBD2|TRBV2
TGTGCCAGCAGTGAAGTGGCGGGGGAACAAGAGACCCAGTACTTC
CASSEVAGEQETQYF
>TRBJ2-2|many|TRBD1|TRBV6-1
TGTGCCAGCAGACCACCGGGACAGGGGATTGTTGGGGAGCTGTTTTTT
CASRPPGQGIVGELFF
>TRBJ2-1|NA|TRBD2|TRBV20-1
TGCAGTGCTAGAGACGTTATAGCGGGGGTCTACAATGAGCAGTTCTTC
CSARDVIAGVYNEQFF
>TRBJ1-1|NA|TRBD1|TRBV12-3/TRBV12-4
TGTGCCAGCAGCATATCACAGGGGGGAACTGAAGCTTTCTTT
CASSISQGGTEAFF
>TRBJ2-7|NA|TRBD2|TRBV27
TGTGCCAGCAGTTTCCGACTAGCGAGCCAGTACGAGCAGTACTTC
CASSFRLASQYEQYF
>TRBJ2-3|few|NA|TRBV12-3/TRBV12-4
TGCGCACAGGGGGGGTCCTTTGGTACGCAGTATTTT
CAQGGSFGTQYF
>TRBJ2-5|NA|TRBD2|TRBV5-1
TGCGCCAGCAGCACAGCCACGGGACTAGCGGGAGGGGGAGCCAGTCGGACCCAGTACTTC
CASSTATGLAGGGASRTQYF
>TRBJ2-1|many|NA|TRBV12-3/TRBV12-4
TGTGCCAGCGCGGTCGTAGGGTTTGGGGAGCAGTTCTTC
CASAVVGFGEQFF
>TRBJ2-1|few|NA|TRBV11-3
TGTGCCAGCAGCGCACATTCCTACAATGAGCAGTTCTTC
CASSAHSYNEQFF
>TRBJ1-6|NA|TRBD1|TRBV7-2
TGTGCCAGCAGCTTAACGGAGGTAGACAGGGGCCGACCCCTCCACTTT
CASSLTEVDRGRPLHF
>TRBJ2-4|NA|TRBD2|TRBV19
TGTGCCAGTAGTAACCGGGGGGTTGACAAAAACATTCAGTACTTC
CASSNRGVDKNIQYF
>TRBJ2-7|NA|NA|TRBV6-6
TGTGCCAGCAGTTCGGGTGGGGGTCTCGATCTGTACTTC
CASSSGGGLDLYF
>TRBJ2-1|few|NA|TRBV30
TGTGCCTGGAGTGTAATGGAGAGCCGGACGAGCAATGAGCAGTTCTTC
CAWSVMESRTSNEQFF
>TRBJ1-1|few|NA|TRBV9
TGTGCCAGCAGCGTGGGTCTGGGGGGAATTGACACTGAAGCTTTCTTT
CASSVGLGGIDTEAFF
>TRBJ2-2|few|NA|TRBV5-1
TGCGCCAGCAGCTTGGGACACCAAGACACCGGGGAGCTGTTTTTT
CASSLGHQDTGELFF
>TRBJ2-3|many|TRBD2|TRBV29-1
TGCAGCGTCGGTCGTACTAGCGCTTCAGATACGCAGTATTTT
CSVGRTSASDTQYF
>TRBJ2-4|few|TRBD1|TRBV20-1
TGCAGTGCTAGAGACCCCACCTTGACAGGGTCTTGGGAAAACATTCAGTACTTC
CSARDPTLTGSWENIQYF
>TRBJ1-2|few|NA|TRBV7-2
TGTGCCAGCAGCTTAGACGGGATCGGCGGCTACACCTTC
CASSLDGIGGYTF
>TRBJ2-7|few|TRBD1|TRBV6-5
TGTGCCAGCAGTCACAGGGGTTACGGGAACGAGCAGTACTTC
CASSHRGYGNEQYF
>TRBJ1-6|NA|NA|TRBV12-3/TRBV12-4
TGTGCCAGCAGTTTAAGCCGGGTCAAAAATAATTTACCCCTCCACTTT
CASSLSRVKNNLPLHF
>TRBJ2-3|many|TRBD2|TRBV12-3/TRBV12-4
TGTGCCAGCAGTAGACTAGCGGGAGATCCAGATACGCAGTATTTT
CASSRLAGDPDTQYF
>TRBJ2-3|few|NA|TRBV12-3/TRBV12-4
TGTGCCAGCAGTCCCCCGGCGGGGGCCTCCACAGATACGCAGTATTTT
CASSPPAGASTDTQYF
>TRBJ1-6|few|TRBD1|TRBV11-2
TGTGCCAGCAGCGCGGGACAGACTGGGGTCTCCTATAATTCACCCCTCCACTTT
CASSAGQTGVSYNSPLHF
>TRBJ1-1|NA|NA|TRBV29-1
TGCAGCGTTGCGGTGTCGATCACTGAAGCTTTCTTT
CSVAVSITEAFF
>TRBJ2-2|few|TRBD1|TRBV9
TGTGCCAGCAGCCCGAGGGACAGACCCTCCGGGGAGCTGTTTTTT
CASSPRDRPSGELFF
>TRBJ2-1|NA|NA|TRBV7-2
TGTGCCAGCAGCTTAGCGATGGCCGGTGAGCAGTTCTTC
CASSLAMAGEQFF
>TRBJ2-3|NA|TRBD2|TRBV5-1
TGCGCCAGCAGCTTGGGTCTTAGCGGGAGAACTAGCACAGATACGCAGTATTTT
CASSLGLSGRTSTDTQYF
>TRBJ2-4|NA|NA|TRBV18
TGTGCCAGCTCCGAAATAGCCAAAAACATTCAGTACTTC
CASSEIAKNIQYF
>TRBJ1-2|few|TRBD1|TRBV16
TGTGCCAGCAGCCAATGGGGACTGGACAGGGGCAACGGCTACACCTTC
CASSQWGLDRGNGYTF
>TRBJ2-5|NA|NA|TRBV7-2
TGTGCCAGCAGCTTCGCAGGGAATTCCGGTTTTCCCCAGTACTTC
CASSFAGNSGFPQYF
>TRBJ1-6|few|NA|TRBV5-1
TGCGCCAGCAGCCTCCATTCTTCCGGGACTCCCGTTTCCTATAATTCACCCCTCCACTTT
CASSLHSSGTPVSYNSPLHF
>TRBJ2-2|NA|TRBD2|TRBV9
TGTGCCAGCAGCGTTAATAGCGGGGGGAACACCGGGGAGCTGTTTTTT
CASSVNSGGNTGELFF
>TRBJ1-1|NA|NA|TRBV7-2
TGTGCCAGCAGCTTAGTAAGTGGGGACACTGAAGCTTTCTTT
CASSLVSGDTEAFF
>TRBJ2-1|many|NA|TRBV28
TGTGCCAGCAGTTCACGGAGAAATGAGCAGTTCTTC
CASSSRRNEQFF
>TRBJ2-3|NA|NA|TRBV10-3
TGTGCCATCAGTGAGTCGGGGTTTACAGATACGCAGTATTTT
CAISESGFTDTQYF
>TRBJ2-5|few|TRBD2|TRBV5-4
TGTGCCAGCAGCGTTGGGACTAGCGGTCTGGGAGAGACCCAGTACTTC
CASSVGTSGLGETQYF
>TRBJ1-2|many|NA|TRBV24-1
TGTGCCACCAGTGATTTAAGGACACATAAGACCTTC
CATSDLRTHKTF
>TRBJ2-3|many|NA|TRBV5-1
TGCGCCAGCAGCTCAGAGTCGGGGGAAGCCACAGATACGCAGTATTTT
CASSSESGEATDTQYF
>TRBJ1-1|few|NA|TRBV6-1
TGTGCCAGCAGTGCCCTCCGGGAGGGTGAAGCTTTCTTT
CASSALREGEAFF
>TRBJ1-5|few|TRBD1|TRBV5-8
TGTGCCAGCAGCCAGGGACAGGTTAGCAATCAGCCCCAGCATTTT
CASSQGQVSNQPQHF
>TRBJ2-1|few|TRBD2|TRBV20-1
TGCAGTGCTACCCTAGGGACTAGCGGGATCTACAATGAGCAGTTCTTC
CSATLGTSGIYNEQFF
>TRBJ2-5|NA|TRBD1|TRBV10-2
TGCGCCAGCAGTGCCGGGACAGGGATCAAGAGGGAGACCCAGTACTTC
CASSAGTGIKRETQYF
>TRBJ1-4|many|NA|TRBV28
TGTGCCAGCAGTCACGGACGGAATCCTAATGAAAAACTGTTTTTT
CASSHGRNPNEKLFF
>TRBJ2-1|many|TRBD2|TRBV10-3
TGTGCCATTGGCGGGAGTGAGCAGTTCTTC
CAIGGSEQFF
>TRBJ2-7|NA|NA|TRBV7-2
TGTGCCAGCAGCTCCCTGGGACACCTGAACTCCTACGAGCAGTACTTC
CASSSLGHLNSYEQYF
>TRBJ1-6|few|NA|TRBV7-8
TGTGCCAGCAGCTTACAACAGTACAATTCACCCCTCCACTTT
CASSLQQYNSPLHF
>TRBJ2-1|NA|TRBD1|TRBV5-1
TGCGCCAGCAGCCCAGGGACAGGGGGCCTTGAGCAGTTCTTC
CASSPGTGGLEQFF
>TRBJ2-1|NA|TRBD2|TRBV9
TGTGCCAGCAGCGGAGCGGGAGGAGTCGACAATGAGCAGTTCTTC
CASSGAGGVDNEQFF
>TRBJ2-7|few|NA|TRBV7-8
TGTGCCAGCAGCCGTACAGGGCGGCTCTACGAGCAGTACTTC
CASSRTGRLYEQYF
>TRBJ2-5|many|NA|TRBV5-1
TGTGCCAGCAGCTTAGCGGAGACCCAGTACTTC
CASSLAETQYF
>TRBJ2-3|NA|NA|TRBV5-1
TGCGCCAGCAGCATTTCCGGGACAAACACAGATACGCAGTATTTT
CASSISGTNTDTQYF
>TRBJ2-3|NA|NA|TRBV7-9
TGTGCCAGCAGCTTTGGCCCTGGGGGGGCCTACGATACGCAGTATTTT
CASSFGPGGAYDTQYF
>TRBJ2-7|NA|NA|TRBV29-1
TGCAGCGCCTCGACATCCACCCCTTACTACGAGCAGTACTTC
CSASTSTPYYEQYF
>TRBJ2-1|few|NA|TRBV5-5
TGTGCCACCCAGCTCGGAATAGCAACCTACAATGAGCAGTTCTTC
CATQLGIATYNEQFF
>TRBJ2-1|few|TRBD2|TRBV20-1
TGCAGTGCTATACCTCGGACTAGCGGGAGTGGGAATGAGCAGTTCTTC
CSAIPRTSGSGNEQFF
>TRBJ2-2|few|TRBD1|TRBV4-2
TGTGCCAGCAGCCAAGTAGGGGGCATAACCGGGGAGCTGTTTTTT
CASSQVGGITGELFF
>TRBJ1-4|NA|TRBD1|TRBV11-2
TGTGCCAGCAGCCCTGTGACAGGGCCCCGAACAACTAATGAAAAACTGTTTTTT
CASSPVTGPRTTNEKLFF
>TRBJ2-7|NA|TRBD2|TRBV29-1
TGCAGCGTTGGGGGGACTAGCGGGGGCCCCTACGAGCAGTACTTC
CSVGGTSGGPYEQYF
>TRBJ2-1|few|NA|TRBV7-8
TGTGCCAGCAGCTTAGCTTATCATGGGACCTCGAGCGATGAGCAGTTCTTC
CASSLAYHGTSSDEQFF
>TRBJ2-7|NA|NA|TRBV4-3
TGCGCCAGCAGCCAAGAGGGGGGGGCCTGGTACGAGCAGTACTTC
CASSQEGGAWYEQYF